The present T cell receptor (beta chain) was sequenced within a study of T cell responses to AZD1222 COVID-19 vaccine. Using immunoSEQ multiplex PCR, the repertoire was profiled, and TCRdb retains in-frame clones only, with some absent. The sample lists tens of thousands of clones, approximately 91% occurring once. This clone is a singleton in its sample. Antigen: not known. The CDR3 consists of 12 residues. Trimming left V 4 bases short and J 0 bases short, with 1 base between. General study results and limits: Targeting of unmutated variant regions was reportedly seen in nearly half of spike-specific TCRs. The repertoires were collected only after the peak T cell response. White British people made up most donors, females outnumbered males, and clonal diversity was possibly underestimated.

The receptor was derived from an adult who received the AZD1222 COVID-19 vaccine. This chain joins TRBV12-3 or TRBV12-4 and TRBJ1-3, with unresolved D. The source material was peripheral blood, sampled 28 days after the second AZD1222 dose. CDR3 bases: TGTGCCAGCAGTTACTCTGGAAACACCATATATTTT. It yields the protein CASSYSGNTIYF.